This T cell receptor beta chain was obtained from a study of CD8 T cells in Susac syndrome. Sequencing of TCR beta, carried out with a high-throughput approach, was applied to CD8+ and CD4+ T cells from the blood. Relapsing-remitting disease, either stable or active, was present in the multiple sclerosis controls, who were treatment-naive patients. The CDR3 consists of 13 residues. CDR1 is LGHDT, CDR2 YNNKEL, per germline (reference sequence). Between the trimmed V and J ends, which lost 3 bases and 7 bases, there was a span of 12 bases. An input of about 0.45 to 1 ug of RNA was subjected to reverse transcription using random hexamers. The TCR beta CDR3 was amplified by immunoSEQ multiplex PCR across 54 Vbeta, 13 Jbeta. TCRdb redid the calling of the immunoSEQ multiplex PCR reads with MiXCR, one entry per CDR3 protein. The sample shows about 140,000 distinct CDR3 sequences, roughly 95% of them seen only once.

This sequence joins TRBV3-1 and TRBJ2-5; D perhaps matches TRBD2 (7 bases). Sequenced input: CD4+ T cells from PBMCs. The sequence was obtained from a human donor with multiple sclerosis. CDR3 DNA: TGTGCCAGCAGCCAGGGAGGGGGAATGACCCAGTACTTC. Protein sequence: CASSQGGGMTQYF.